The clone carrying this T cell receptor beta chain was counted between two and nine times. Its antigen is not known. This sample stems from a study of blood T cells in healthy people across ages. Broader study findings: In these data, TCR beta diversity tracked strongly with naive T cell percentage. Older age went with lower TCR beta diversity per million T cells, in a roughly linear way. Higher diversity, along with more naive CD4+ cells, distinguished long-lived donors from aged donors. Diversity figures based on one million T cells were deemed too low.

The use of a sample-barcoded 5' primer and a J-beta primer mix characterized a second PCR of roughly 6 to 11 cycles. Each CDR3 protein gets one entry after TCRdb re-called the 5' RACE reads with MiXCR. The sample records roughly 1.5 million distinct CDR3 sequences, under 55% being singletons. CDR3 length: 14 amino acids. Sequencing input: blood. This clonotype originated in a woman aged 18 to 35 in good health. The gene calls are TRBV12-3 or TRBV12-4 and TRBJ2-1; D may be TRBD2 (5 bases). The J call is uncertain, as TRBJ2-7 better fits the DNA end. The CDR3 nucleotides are TGTGCCAGCAGTTTCCCCGGGGTTTACAATGAGCAGTACTTC. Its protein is CASSFPGVYNEQYF.